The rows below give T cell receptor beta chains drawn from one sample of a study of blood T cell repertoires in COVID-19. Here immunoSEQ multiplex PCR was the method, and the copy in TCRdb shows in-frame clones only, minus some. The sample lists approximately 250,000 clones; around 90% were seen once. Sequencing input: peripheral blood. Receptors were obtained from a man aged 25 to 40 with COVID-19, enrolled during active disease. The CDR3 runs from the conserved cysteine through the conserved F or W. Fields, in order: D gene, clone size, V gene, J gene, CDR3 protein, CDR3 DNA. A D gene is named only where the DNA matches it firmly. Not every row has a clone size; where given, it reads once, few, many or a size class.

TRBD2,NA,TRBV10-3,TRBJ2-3,CAIRIGLAESTDTQYF,TGTGCCATCAGGATTGGACTAGCGGAGAGCACAGATACGCAGTATTTT
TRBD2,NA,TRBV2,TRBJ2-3,CASSSGGPSTDTQYF,TGTGCCAGCAGTAGCGGGGGGCCAAGCACAGATACGCAGTATTTT
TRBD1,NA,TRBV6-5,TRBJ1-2,CASSYSAGGDRGYTF,TGTGCCAGCAGTTACTCGGCAGGGGGCGATCGGGGCTACACCTTC
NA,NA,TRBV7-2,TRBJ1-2,CASSLIGQHYGYTF,TGTGCCAGCAGCTTGATAGGACAGCACTATGGCTACACCTTC
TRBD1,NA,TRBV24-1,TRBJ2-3,CATSGGQGATDTQYF,TGTGCCACCAGTGGTGGACAGGGGGCGACAGATACGCAGTATTTT
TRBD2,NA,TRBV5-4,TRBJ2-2,CASSLQAGGPGELFF,TGTGCCAGCAGCTTGCAGGCGGGGGGCCCCGGGGAGCTGTTTTTT
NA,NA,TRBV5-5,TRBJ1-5,CASSAGFMRGEGQPQHF,TGTGCCAGCAGCGCGGGGTTTATGAGGGGCGAAGGCCAGCCCCAGCATTTT
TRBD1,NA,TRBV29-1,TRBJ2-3,CSVGGTGVSDTQYF,TGCAGCGTTGGGGGGACAGGGGTTTCAGATACGCAGTATTTT
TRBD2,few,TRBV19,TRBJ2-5,CASSETGTRIETQYF,TGTGCCAGTAGCGAAACCGGGACTAGAATTGAGACCCAGTACTTC
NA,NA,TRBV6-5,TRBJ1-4,CASSYSQGGTNEKLFF,TGTGCCAGCAGTTACTCCCAGGGTGGAACTAATGAAAAACTGTTTTTT
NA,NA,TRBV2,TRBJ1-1,CASSPINPGLSRAFF,TGTGCCAGCAGCCCTATTAATCCCGGACTGAGCCGAGCTTTCTTT
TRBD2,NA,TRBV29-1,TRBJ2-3,CSFGGGIHTDTQYF,TGCTCCTTTGGGGGGGGGATTCACACAGATACGCAGTATTTT
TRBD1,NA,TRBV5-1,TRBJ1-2,CASSLAGGQQGGYTF,TGCGCCAGCAGCTTGGCAGGGGGACAACAAGGGGGCTACACCTTC
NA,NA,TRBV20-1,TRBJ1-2,CSASALDRGGYGYTF,TGCAGTGCTAGTGCTCTGGACAGAGGAGGCTATGGCTACACCTTC
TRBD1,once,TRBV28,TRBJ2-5,CASYGQGAGETQYF,TGTGCCAGCTATGGACAGGGTGCAGGAGAGACCCAGTACTTC
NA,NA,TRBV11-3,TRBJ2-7,CASSPGAGDYEQYF,TGTGCCAGCAGCCCCGGGGCAGGGGACTACGAGCAGTACTTC
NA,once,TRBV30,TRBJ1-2,CAWDRGWDGYTF,TGTGCCTGGGACCGGGGTTGGGATGGCTACACCTTC
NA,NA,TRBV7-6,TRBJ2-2,CASSRNPQGMNTGELFF,TGTGCCAGCAGCCGCAACCCCCAGGGGATGAACACCGGGGAGCTGTTTTTT
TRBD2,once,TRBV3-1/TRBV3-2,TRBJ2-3,CASSGTSSSGGSTDTQYF,TGTGCCAGCAGCGGAACGTCCTCTAGCGGGGGGTCTACAGATACGCAGTATTTT
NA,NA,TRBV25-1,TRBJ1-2,CASRGYDYGYTF,TGTGCCAGCCGGGGGTATGACTATGGCTACACCTTC
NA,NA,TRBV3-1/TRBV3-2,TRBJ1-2,CASSQEGGTEALSRNYGYTF,TGTGCCAGCAGCCAAGAGGGGGGGACCGAGGCCTTGTCCCGAAACTATGGCTACACCTTC
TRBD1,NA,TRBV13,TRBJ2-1,CASSFGQGARNEQFF,TGTGCCAGCAGCTTCGGACAGGGGGCGCGGAATGAGCAGTTCTTC